The 24 T cell receptor beta chains in this list originate from one sample, sequenced in a study of blood T cell repertoires in COVID-19. Libraries were prepared by immunoSEQ multiplex PCR; TCRdb keeps only in-frame clonotypes and omits some of them. The table shows about 94,000 clones, with around 81% occurring only once. The specimen was peripheral blood. The receptor set was obtained from a man aged 55 to 70 with acute or convalescent COVID-19.

The chain combines TRBV12-3 or TRBV12-4 with TRBJ1-2; 8 bases are a match to TRBD1. Unmatched junction bases numbered 2, after V lost 3 bases and J lost 8 bases. The CDR3 has 12 residues. The CDR3 region is CASSLRQGGYTF. In DNA form, the CDR3 reads TGTGCCAGCAGTTTGAGACAGGGGGGCTACACCTTC.

This rearrangement joins TRBV5-6 to TRBJ2-1, with D hard to call. The V and J ends lost 4 bases and 4 bases respectively, with 6 bases between them. Germline-derived CDR1 and CDR2 are SGHDT and YYEEEE. CDR3 length: 12 residues. Here the CDR3 DNA reads TGTGCCAGCAGCGTCGGGTACAATGAGCAGTTCTTC. Translated: CASSVGYNEQFF.

The V and J genes are TRBV7-3 and TRBJ1-6; no clear D gene. Germline V gives CDR1 SGHTA, CDR2 FQGTGA. The CDR3 totals 14 residues. The V end was cut by 2 bases, the J end by 7 bases, with 9 bases between. This chain's CDR3 is CASSLGLVNSPLHF. As DNA, the CDR3 is TGTGCCAGCAGCTTAGGGCTCGTGAATTCACCCCTCCACTTT.

The chain recombines TRBV6-5 with TRBJ1-4, with 8 bases that match TRBD1. The CDR3 loop spans 16 amino acids. V trimming: 4 bases; J trimming: 8 bases; junction bases outside the gene matches: 12. Germline V CDR1 and CDR2: MNHEY, SVGAGI. In nucleotides, the CDR3 is TGTGCCAGCAGTTCCGACAGGGGTGAAGATCACGAAAAACTGTTTTTT. This encodes CASSSDRGEDHEKLFF.

The V call is TRBV10-3, the J call TRBJ2-1, with 9 bases fitting TRBD2. The CDR3 sequence is 17 residues long. The V and J ends lost 6 bases and 1 base, in that order; junction bases with no gene match: 10. The germline V gene has CDR1 ENHRY and CDR2 SYGVKD. The CDR3 region is CAISTGGGAESYNEQFF. The CDR3 DNA reads as TGTGCCATCAGCACGGGCGGGGGGGCCGAGTCCTACAATGAGCAGTTCTTC.

The chain couples TRBV15 to TRBJ1-2; TRBD1 matches 11 bases. Germline V gene lookup returns CDR1 LNHNV and CDR2 YYDKDF (reference sequence). The CDR3 has 16 residues. J gave up 8 bases and V 0 bases, and 8 bases lay outside the gene matches. For the CDR3, the DNA is TGTGCCACCAGCAGAGATCGGACAGGGGGCAGTAAAGGCTACACCTTC. It yields the protein CATSRDRTGGSKGYTF.

This clone was seen more than once but under ten times. This chain connects TRBV11-3 to TRBJ1-6; D remains unclear. Per the germline V gene, CDR1 is SGHNT and CDR2 is YENEEA. Trimming took off 5 bases at V and 0 bases at J, with 14 bases between the two ends. The CDR3 extends over 17 amino acids. For the CDR3, the DNA is TGTGCCAGCAGCCCAACCAGGAACAGCTCCTATAATTCACCCCTCCACTTT. Translating gives CASSPTRNSSYNSPLHF. The full variable domain, with the rest looked up from reference TRBV11-3 and TRBJ1-6, is EAGVVQSPRYKIIEKKQPVAFWCNPISGHNTLYWYLQNLGQGPELLIRYENEEAVDDSQLPKDRFSAERLKGVDSTLKIQPAELGDSAVYLCASSPTRNSSYNSPLHFGNGTRLTVT.

The chain employs TRBV11-1 and TRBJ1-5; perhaps TRBD1 as D (6 bases). Germline CDR1 reads SGHAT; CDR2 reads FQDESV (reference sequence). This CDR3 comprises 14 residues. Trimming removed 5 bases at V and 1 base at J, with 9 bases between. CDR3 region: CASSAGQSNQPQHF. DNA for the CDR3: TGTGCCAGCAGCGCCGGACAGAGCAATCAGCCCCAGCATTTT.

This chain uses TRBV5-6 with TRBJ1-2; D unresolved. This CDR3 has 13 amino acids. V gave up 5 bases and J gave up 8 bases, with 16 bases separating them. The germline gives CDR1 SGHDT, CDR2 YYEEEE. CDR3 sequence: CASRFASNGGYTF. DNA for the CDR3: TGTGCCAGCAGGTTCGCATCGAATGGCGGCTACACCTTC.

This chain links TRBV6-5 with TRBJ1-1, with a tentative D call TRBD1 (6 bases). Trimming cost V 2 bases and J 1 base, with 8 bases left between them. Germline assignment: CDR1 MNHEY and CDR2 SVGAGI. The CDR3 runs 14 residues. The CDR3 DNA reads TGTGCCAGCAGTTACCCGGGACAGAACACTGAAGCTTTCTTT. This gives the protein CASSYPGQNTEAFF.

The rearrangement joins TRBV30 to TRBJ1-3; D gene uncertain. Per the germline V gene, CDR1 is GTSNPN and CDR2 is SVGIG (reference sequence). V lost 0 bases and J lost 3, with 12 bases in between. The CDR3 has 15 residues. CDR3 nucleotides: TGTGCCTGGAGTGTAAGAGGGTTAAGTGGAAACACCATATATTTT. Translating gives CAWSVRGLSGNTIYF.

The chain joins TRBV4-1 to TRBJ1-6; 7 bases fit TRBD1. After removal of 4 bases from V and 7 bases from J, the junction contained 7 bases not matched to a gene. The CDR3 totals 15 residues. Germline values: CDR1 MGHRA, CDR2 YSYEKL. The DNA for the CDR3 is TGCGCCAGCAGCCTAGAGACAGGGAGGAATTCACCCCTCCACTTT. It translates to CASSLETGRNSPLHF.

The chain joins TRBV24-1 to TRBJ1-5; D is unclear. The CDR3 length is 14 residues. Germline-derived CDR1 and CDR2 are KGHDR and SFDVKD. The ends were cut back, 6 bases at V and 1 base at J, with 9 bases in the middle. CDR3 bases: TGTGCCACCAGTAGGGAGGAAAGCAATCAGCCCCAGCATTTT. The encoded protein is CATSREESNQPQHF.

The chain is built from TRBV7-9 and TRBJ1-1; TRBD1 agrees at 10 bases. J was trimmed by 0 bases and V by 5 bases; bases with no gene match: 9. The germline CDR1 and CDR2 sequences are SEHNR and FQNEAQ (reference sequence). CDR3 length: 17 residues. CDR3 loop: CASSIDRGLIMNTEAFF. As DNA, the CDR3 is TGTGCCAGCAGCATCGACAGGGGGCTAATTATGAACACTGAAGCTTTCTTT.

This chain's CDR3 is CASSQDRVAGGYNEQFF. CDR3 nucleotide sequence: TGTGCCAGCAGCCAAGATAGAGTAGCGGGGGGGTACAATGAGCAGTTCTTC. The chain carries TRBV3-1 (or the pseudogene TRBV3-2) and TRBJ2-1, with 11 bases that match TRBD2. The CDR3 is 17 amino acids. The germline V gene has CDR1 LGHDT and CDR2 YNNKEL (reference sequence). Unmatched junction bases numbered 5, after V lost 0 bases and J lost 4 bases.

The chain has TRBV7-9 and TRBJ2-1; perhaps TRBD2 as D (6 bases). This CDR3 contains 14 residues. CDR1 is SEHNR and CDR2 is FQNEAQ in the germline V gene (reference sequence). Trimming shortened V by 5 bases and J by 7 bases, and 15 bases separated the two germline ends. CDR3 DNA: TGTGCCAGCAGCACCGGGCCCGGAGGGAATGAGCAGTTCTTC. It yields the protein CASSTGPGGNEQFF.

CDR3 protein: CATSVGAGGYTF. The CDR3 coding sequence is TGTGCCACCAGTGTAGGGGCCGGTGGCTACACCTTC. The genes are TRBV24-1 and TRBJ1-2; perhaps TRBD1 as D (5 bases). Germline V gene lookup returns CDR1 KGHDR and CDR2 SFDVKD. The CDR3 sequence is 12 residues long. V lost 5 bases and J lost 7, with 10 bases in between.

The rearrangement links TRBV6-5 to TRBJ1-6, with a tentative D call TRBD1 (5 bases). Germline V lookup: CDR1 MNHEY, CDR2 SVGAGI. This CDR3 is built from 13 residues. V dropped 7 bases and J dropped 13 bases, with 17 bases sitting between them. The CDR3 sequence is CASTWTWPGPLHF. As DNA, the CDR3 is TGTGCCAGCACCTGGACATGGCCCGGCCCCCTCCACTTT.

This CDR3 reads CASSAGTGPYEQYF. The CDR3 DNA reads TGTGCCAGCAGTGCCGGGACAGGACCCTACGAGCAGTACTTC. The J gene is TRBJ2-7, the V gene TRBV27, with TRBD1 matching 8 bases. The CDR3 runs 14 residues. Germline loops: CDR1 MNHEY, CDR2 SMNVEV (reference sequence). V lost 5 bases, J lost 2 bases, and 5 bases stayed unmatched.

The V call is TRBV30, the J call TRBJ1-3, with D possibly being TRBD1 (5 bases). V lost 4 bases and J lost 0, with 13 bases in between. CDR3 size: 15 residues. CDR1 GTSNPN and CDR2 SVGIG come from the germline V gene (reference sequence). DNA for the CDR3: TGTGCCTGGAACCCGGGACTCGGCTCTGGAAACACCATATATTTT. Translated, it gives CAWNPGLGSGNTIYF.

The rearrangement uses TRBV29-1 and TRBJ1-2, with a possible D match to TRBD1 (6 bases). This CDR3 spans 12 amino acids. CDR1 is SQVTM, CDR2 ANQGSEA, per germline. Trimming removed 6 bases at V and 4 bases at J, with 12 bases between. CDR3 nucleotide sequence: TGCAGCGTCATACAGGGCTCCTATGGCTACACCTTC. The encoded protein is CSVIQGSYGYTF.

The chain employs TRBV30 and TRBJ1-2, with TRBD1 matching over 7 bases. Trimming at V came to 7 bases and at J to 3 bases, leaving 11 bases not matched to a gene. CDR3 size: 14 residues. The germline V gene has CDR1 GTSNPN and CDR2 SVGIG (reference sequence). This CDR3 reads CASYGKQGYYGYTF. The CDR3 DNA reads TGTGCCTCTTATGGCAAACAGGGGTACTATGGCTACACCTTC. The full variable domain, rest sourced from reference TRBV30 and TRBJ1-2, is SQTIHQWPATLVQPVGSPLSLECTVEGTSNPNLYWYRQAAGRGLQLLFYSVGIGQISSEVPQNLSASRPQDRQFILSSKKLLLSDSGFYLCASYGKQGYYGYTFGSGTRLTVV.

The chain recombines TRBV10-3 with TRBJ1-2, with no clear D. V was shortened by 2 bases and J by 8 bases, with 12 bases between the two germline ends. The CDR3 runs 13 residues. CDR1 is ENHRY and CDR2 is SYGVKD in the germline V gene. DNA for the CDR3: TGTGCCATCAGTGAGGGCGGCTTTAAGGGCTACACCTTC. This encodes CAISEGGFKGYTF.

V usage is TRBV7-8 and J usage is TRBJ1-2; D unclear. The CDR3 is 14 amino acids. V was pared by 2 bases and J by 4 bases, with 11 bases between. Germline V gene data show CDR1 as SGHVS and CDR2 as FQNEAQ. The CDR3 reads CASSLRGTGYGYTF. DNA for the CDR3: TGTGCCAGCAGCTTACGGGGAACGGGCTATGGCTACACCTTC.